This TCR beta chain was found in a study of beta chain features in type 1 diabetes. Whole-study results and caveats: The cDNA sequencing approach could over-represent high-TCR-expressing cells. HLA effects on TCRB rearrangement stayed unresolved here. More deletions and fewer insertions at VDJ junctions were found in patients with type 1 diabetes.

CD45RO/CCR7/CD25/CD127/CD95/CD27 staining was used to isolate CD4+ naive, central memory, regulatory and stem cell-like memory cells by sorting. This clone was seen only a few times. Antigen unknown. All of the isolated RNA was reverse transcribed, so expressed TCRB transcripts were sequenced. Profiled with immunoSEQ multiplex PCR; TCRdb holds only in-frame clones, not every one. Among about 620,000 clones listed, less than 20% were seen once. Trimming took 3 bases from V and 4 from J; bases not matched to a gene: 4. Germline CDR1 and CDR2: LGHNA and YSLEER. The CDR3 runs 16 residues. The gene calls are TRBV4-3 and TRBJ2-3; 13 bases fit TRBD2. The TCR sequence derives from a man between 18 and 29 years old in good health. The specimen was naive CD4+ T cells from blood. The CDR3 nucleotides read TGCGCCAGCAGCCACGGACTAGCGGGGGCCCCAGATACGCAGTATTTT. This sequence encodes CASSHGLAGAPDTQYF.